This T cell receptor (beta chain) was sequenced in a study of blood T cells in healthy people across ages. This clonotype has just a few counts. V dropped 3 bases and J dropped 7 bases, with 10 bases sitting between them. The CDR3 length is 12 residues. Germline values: CDR1 SQVTM, CDR2 ANQGSEA. Sample-barcoded 5' priming and a J-beta primer mix drove a second PCR of roughly 7 to 11 cycles. TCRdb reprocessed the 5' RACE reads via MiXCR and lists one record per CDR3 protein. The sample contains roughly 550,000 distinct CDR3 sequences, about 25% of which appear only once. This sample was shared with a second study, whose subject was T cells of mothers and their children. Per that paper: The authors added sample barcodes and 2-4 random nucleotides using the M1S primer of the second PCR.

This chain joins TRBV29-1 and TRBJ2-1; D remains unclear. This TCR was sampled from a boy aged 10-17 years in good health. The specimen was blood. CDR3 sequence reads: CSVEGWGNEQFF. The CDR3 DNA sequence: TGCAGCGTTGAGGGTTGGGGAAATGAGCAGTTCTTC.